A selection of T cell receptor beta chains follows, all from one sample in a study of cytomegalovirus exposure and HLA in healthy donors. Here immunoSEQ multiplex PCR was the method, and the copy in TCRdb shows in-frame clones only, minus some. This sample carries under 200,000 clones, about 80% of them seen once, and the ten largest clones take under 2.5%. The specimen was PBMCs. The receptors derive from a man aged 50 or older in good health and CMV-seropositive. CDR3s include the opening cysteine and the closing phenylalanine or tryptophan. A D gene is named only where the DNA matches it firmly. Clone sizes are given selectively: once, few, many, or a class where the clone is expanded.

>NA|TRBV5-1|NA|TRBJ2-7
CASSPGTYEQYF
TGCGCCAGCAGCCCCGGGACTTACGAGCAGTACTTC
>NA|TRBV7-3|once|TRBJ2-3
CASSTSISTDTQYF
TGTGCCAGCAGCACTAGTATATCCACAGATACGCAGTATTTT
>TRBD1|TRBV4-1|NA|TRBJ1-6
CASSQGGTGYSPLHF
TGCGCCAGCAGCCAAGGGGGGACAGGGTATTCACCCCTCCACTTT
>TRBD2|TRBV6-6|NA|TRBJ2-7
CAIAPTSVSYEQYF
TGTGCCATAGCTCCGACTAGCGTTTCCTACGAGCAGTACTTC
>TRBD1|TRBV6-1|NA|TRBJ1-2
CASRLQGEGYTF
TGTGCCAGCAGATTACAGGGGGAGGGCTACACCTTC
>TRBD1|TRBV7-9|NA|TRBJ2-7
CASSQRQGSYEQYF
TGTGCCAGCAGCCAAAGACAGGGGTCCTACGAGCAGTACTTC
>NA|TRBV10-3|once|TRBJ1-4
CAVKGSLNEKLFF
TGTGCCGTCAAAGGGAGCTTAAATGAAAAACTGTTTTTT
>NA|TRBV30|NA|TRBJ1-1
CAWRHITMNTEAFF
TGTGCCTGGAGACACATAACAATGAACACTGAAGCTTTCTTT
>TRBD2|TRBV10-1|once|TRBJ2-1
CASSGLAGGSYNEQFF
TGCGCCAGCAGTGGACTAGCGGGAGGATCCTACAATGAGCAGTTCTTC
>NA|TRBV4-1|NA|TRBJ2-7
CASSQDLLNYEQYF
TGCGCCAGCAGCCAAGATTTACTGAACTACGAGCAGTACTTC
>NA|TRBV7-2|NA|TRBJ1-6
CASSLDRVSSPLHF
TGTGCCAGCAGCTTAGACAGGGTCTCTTCACCCCTCCACTTT
>TRBD1|TRBV7-9|NA|TRBJ1-1
CASSLQSPLTGGVNTEAFF
TGTGCCAGCAGCCTACAGAGTCCTTTGACAGGGGGGGTAAACACTGAAGCTTTCTTT
>TRBD2|TRBV5-4|NA|TRBJ2-2
CASSLYPTSGGPGELFF
TGTGCCAGCAGCTTGTACCCTACTAGCGGGGGGCCCGGGGAGCTGTTTTTT
>NA|TRBV6-4|NA|TRBJ1-1
CASRIRQPTEAFF
TGTGCCAGCAGGATACGACAGCCCACTGAAGCTTTCTTT
>NA|TRBV2|NA|TRBJ2-1
CASSVREGYNEQFF
TGTGCCAGCAGTGTCAGGGAAGGATACAATGAGCAGTTCTTC
>TRBD1|TRBV10-2|NA|TRBJ2-6
CASSESGTASGANVLTF
TGCGCCAGCAGTGAGTCGGGGACAGCCTCTGGGGCCAACGTCCTGACTTTC
>TRBD2|TRBV27|NA|TRBJ2-2
CASKLEYPGLAGAITGELFF
TGTGCCAGCAAGTTAGAGTACCCGGGACTAGCGGGGGCAATCACCGGGGAGCTGTTTTTT
>NA|TRBV11-3|once|TRBJ1-3
CASSRGGAGNTIYF
TGTGCCAGCAGCCGGGGGGGCGCTGGAAACACCATATATTTT
>TRBD2|TRBV27|once|TRBJ2-1
CASSLSQTGLAGDFYNEQFF
TGTGCCAGCAGTTTATCTCAAACGGGACTAGCGGGGGACTTCTACAATGAGCAGTTCTTC
>TRBD1|TRBV5-1|NA|TRBJ2-5
CASSSRDRGETQYF
TGCGCCAGCAGCTCCCGGGACAGAGGGGAGACCCAGTACTTC
>TRBD1|TRBV2|NA|TRBJ1-5
CASKSSTGSNQPQHF
TGTGCCAGCAAGAGTTCGACAGGGAGTAATCAGCCCCAGCATTTT
>NA|TRBV2|NA|TRBJ2-2
CASSKDSPPYTGELFF
TGTGCCAGCAGTAAGGACTCCCCACCGTACACCGGGGAGCTGTTTTTT
>NA|TRBV6-5|NA|TRBJ1-1
CASIEGGLNTEAFF
TGTGCCAGCATAGAGGGGGGGCTAAACACTGAAGCTTTCTTT
>NA|TRBV2|NA|TRBJ2-7
CASSVRQNQYF
TGTGCCAGCAGTGTTAGACAGAATCAGTACTTC
>TRBD1|TRBV27|NA|TRBJ2-1
CASSFSPGTGGKQFF
TGTGCCAGCAGTTTCAGTCCCGGGACAGGGGGCAAGCAGTTCTTC
>TRBD1|TRBV5-6|NA|TRBJ2-3
CASSPEKDRVWDTDTQYF
TGTGCCAGCAGCCCGGAAAAGGACAGGGTTTGGGACACAGATACGCAGTATTTT
>NA|TRBV19|NA|TRBJ2-1
CASSDSVFSEQFF
TGTGCCAGTAGCGACAGTGTTTTTTCGGAGCAGTTCTTC
>TRBD2|TRBV9|NA|TRBJ2-2
CASSVAPLAGGRTGELFF
TGTGCCAGCAGCGTAGCCCCACTAGCGGGGGGCCGCACCGGGGAGCTGTTTTTT
>TRBD2|TRBV5-4|NA|TRBJ2-1
CASSLSSGLENEQFF
TGTGCCAGCAGCTTGTCTAGCGGGCTTGAGAATGAGCAGTTCTTC
>NA|TRBV9|NA|TRBJ2-3
CASSPRGASDTQYF
TGTGCCAGCAGCCCACGGGGGGCCTCAGATACGCAGTATTTT
>TRBD1|TRBV27|NA|TRBJ1-1
CAGSLTTGGVLGTEAFF
TGTGCCGGCAGTTTAACGACAGGGGGGGTTCTAGGCACTGAAGCTTTCTTT
>NA|TRBV7-2|NA|TRBJ2-2
CASSLAQINTGELFF
TGTGCCAGCAGCTTAGCACAGATTAACACCGGGGAGCTGTTTTTT
>NA|TRBV2|NA|TRBJ1-5
CASSEGTVNQPQHF
TGTGCCAGCAGTGAAGGGACAGTGAATCAGCCCCAGCATTTT
>NA|TRBV27|NA|TRBJ2-5
CASSLSSGAETQYF
TGTGCCAGCAGTTTATCGTCAGGGGCCGAGACCCAGTACTTC
>TRBD2|TRBV30|NA|TRBJ2-3
CAWSGGAGTDTQYF
TGTGCCTGGAGCGGGGGGGCGGGTACAGATACGCAGTATTTT
>TRBD2|TRBV7-2|NA|TRBJ2-7
CASSPQRGAYEQYF
TGTGCCAGCAGCCCTCAGCGGGGGGCCTACGAGCAGTACTTC
>TRBD1|TRBV5-1|NA|TRBJ1-1
CASSLMGTGGTEAFF
TGCGCCAGCAGCTTGATGGGAACAGGGGGCACTGAAGCTTTCTTT
>NA|TRBV7-2|NA|TRBJ1-2
CASSYNGNYGYTF
TGTGCCAGCAGCTACAATGGCAACTATGGCTACACCTTC
>NA|TRBV23-1|few|TRBJ2-3
CAISRGSSTDTQYF
TGCGCCATTTCTCGCGGGTCTAGCACAGATACGCAGTATTTT
>NA|TRBV9|NA|TRBJ2-3
CASSVGQGDTQYF
TGTGCCAGCAGCGTAGGTCAGGGAGATACGCAGTATTTT
>TRBD2|TRBV5-4|NA|TRBJ2-5
CASSPPPGTSGGGGETQYF
TGTGCCAGCAGCCCACCACCTGGGACTAGCGGGGGCGGGGGGGAGACCCAGTACTTC
>NA|TRBV6-5|NA|TRBJ2-7
CASSRRGSSYEQYF
TGTGCCAGCAGTCGCCGTGGTAGCTCCTACGAGCAGTACTTC
>NA|TRBV28|NA|TRBJ2-1
CASSLSSGAGNEQFF
TGTGCCAGCAGTTTATCGTCCGGGGCGGGGAATGAGCAGTTCTTC
>NA|TRBV27|once|TRBJ1-2
CASRVGNRDGYTF
TGTGCCAGCAGGGTCGGGAACAGGGATGGCTACACCTTC
>NA|TRBV11-1|NA|TRBJ1-2
CASSLGAANYGYTF
TGTGCCAGCAGCTTGGGGGCGGCTAACTATGGCTACACCTTC